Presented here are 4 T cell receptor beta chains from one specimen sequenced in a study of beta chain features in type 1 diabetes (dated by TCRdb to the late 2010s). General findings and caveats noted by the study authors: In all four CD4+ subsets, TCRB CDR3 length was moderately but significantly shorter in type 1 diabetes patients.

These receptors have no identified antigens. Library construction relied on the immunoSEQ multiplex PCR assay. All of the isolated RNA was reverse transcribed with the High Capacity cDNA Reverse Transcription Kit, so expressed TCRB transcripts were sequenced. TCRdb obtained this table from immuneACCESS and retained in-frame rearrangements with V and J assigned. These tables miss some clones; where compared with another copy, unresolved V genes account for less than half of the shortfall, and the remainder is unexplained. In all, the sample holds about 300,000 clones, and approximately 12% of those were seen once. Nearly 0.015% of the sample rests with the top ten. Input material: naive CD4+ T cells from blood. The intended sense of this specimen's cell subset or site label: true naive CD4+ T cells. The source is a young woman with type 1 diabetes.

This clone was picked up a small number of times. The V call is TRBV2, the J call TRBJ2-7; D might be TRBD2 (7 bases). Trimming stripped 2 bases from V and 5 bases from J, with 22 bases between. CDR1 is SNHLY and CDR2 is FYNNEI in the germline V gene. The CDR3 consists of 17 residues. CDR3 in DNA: TGTGCCAGCAGTGAAAGTTGGGGCGGGGGCCTCCTACACGAGCAGTACTTC. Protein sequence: CASSESWGGGLLHEQYF. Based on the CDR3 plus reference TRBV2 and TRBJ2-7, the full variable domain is EPEVTQTPSHQVTQMGQEVILRCVPISNHLYFYWYRQILGQKVEFLVSFYNNEISEKSEIFDDQFSVERPDGSNFTLKIRSTKLEDSAMYFCASSESWGGGLLHEQYFGPGTRLTVT.

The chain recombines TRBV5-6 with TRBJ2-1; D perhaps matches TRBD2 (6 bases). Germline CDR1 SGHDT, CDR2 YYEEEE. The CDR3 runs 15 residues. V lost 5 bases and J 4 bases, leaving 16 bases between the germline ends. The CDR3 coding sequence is TGTGCCAGCAGTTTACTACTAGCCGCTTACAATGAGCAGTTCTTC. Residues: CASSLLLAAYNEQFF.

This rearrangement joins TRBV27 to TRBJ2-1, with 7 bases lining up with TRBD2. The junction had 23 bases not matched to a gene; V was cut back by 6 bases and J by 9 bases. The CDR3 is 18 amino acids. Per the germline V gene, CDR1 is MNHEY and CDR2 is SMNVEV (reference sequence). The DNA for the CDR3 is TGTGCCAGCAGCCATCCCCGACGCGGGCGACAGCGGGGATTTGAGCAGTTCTTC. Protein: CASSHPRRGRQRGFEQFF.

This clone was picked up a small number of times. This CDR3 is CASSLIAGSFETQYF. The CDR3 DNA reads as TGTGCCAGCAGCTTAATAGCGGGCTCTTTCGAGACCCAGTACTTC. V usage is TRBV11-2 and J usage is TRBJ2-5; 7 positions agree with TRBD2. The germline V gene encodes CDR1 SGHAT and CDR2 FQNNGV. With V trimmed by 2 bases and J by 5 bases, 8 bases remained unmatched. The CDR3 has 15 amino acids.